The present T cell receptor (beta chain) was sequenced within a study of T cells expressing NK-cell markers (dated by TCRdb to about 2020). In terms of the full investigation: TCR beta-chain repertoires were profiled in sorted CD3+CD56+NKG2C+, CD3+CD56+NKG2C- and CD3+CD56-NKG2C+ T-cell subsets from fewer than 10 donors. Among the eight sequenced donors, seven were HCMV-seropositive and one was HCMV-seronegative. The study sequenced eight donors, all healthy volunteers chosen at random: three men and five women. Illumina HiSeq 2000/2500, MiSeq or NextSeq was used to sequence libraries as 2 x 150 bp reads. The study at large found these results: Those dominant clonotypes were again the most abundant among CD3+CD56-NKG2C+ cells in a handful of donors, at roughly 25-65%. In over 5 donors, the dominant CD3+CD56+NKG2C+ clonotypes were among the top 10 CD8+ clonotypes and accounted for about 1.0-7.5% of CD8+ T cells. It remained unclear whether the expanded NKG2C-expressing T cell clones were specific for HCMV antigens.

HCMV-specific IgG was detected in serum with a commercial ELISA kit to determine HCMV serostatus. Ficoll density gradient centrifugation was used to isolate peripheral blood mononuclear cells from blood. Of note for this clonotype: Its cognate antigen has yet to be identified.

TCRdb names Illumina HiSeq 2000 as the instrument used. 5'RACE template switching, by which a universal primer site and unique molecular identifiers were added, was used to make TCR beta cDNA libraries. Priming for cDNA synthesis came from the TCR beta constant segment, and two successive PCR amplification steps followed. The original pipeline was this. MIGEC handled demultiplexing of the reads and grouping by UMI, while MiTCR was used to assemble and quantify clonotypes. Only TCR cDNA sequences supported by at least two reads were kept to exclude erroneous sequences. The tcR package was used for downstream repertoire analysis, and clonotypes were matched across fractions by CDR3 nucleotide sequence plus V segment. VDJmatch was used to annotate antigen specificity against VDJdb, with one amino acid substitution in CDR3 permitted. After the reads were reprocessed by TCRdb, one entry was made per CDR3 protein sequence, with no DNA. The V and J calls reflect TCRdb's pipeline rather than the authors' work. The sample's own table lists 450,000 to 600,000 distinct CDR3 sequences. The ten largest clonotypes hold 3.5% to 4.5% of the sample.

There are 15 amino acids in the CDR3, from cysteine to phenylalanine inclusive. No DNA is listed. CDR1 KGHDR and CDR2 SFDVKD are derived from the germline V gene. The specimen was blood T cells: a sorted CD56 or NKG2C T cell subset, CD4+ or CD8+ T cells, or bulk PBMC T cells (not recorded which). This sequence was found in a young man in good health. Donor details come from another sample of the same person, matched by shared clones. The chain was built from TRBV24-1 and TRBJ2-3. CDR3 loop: CATSDLRSPTDTQYF.